This record covers a single TCR beta chain. Antigen specificity is unknown. The patients all showed relapse after autologous stem cell transplantation, while their brentuximab vedotin exposure varied. It was by magnetic negative selection that CD8+ T cells were isolated from thawed PBMCs. V trimming: 8 bases; J trimming: 5 bases; junction bases outside the gene matches: 20. Germline V gene lookup returns CDR1 MNHEY and CDR2 SMNVEV (reference sequence). The CDR3 extends over 19 amino acids. Profiling relied on immunoSEQ multiplex PCR, and the TCRdb table lists in-frame clones only, not all of them. Here the sample spans about 7,800 clones, around 84% being singletons. These data originate in a study of PD-1 blockade in classical Hodgkin lymphoma. Study-wide results and caveats: Among the patients, those starting nivolumab under 1 year after ASCT were excluded.

This receptor was obtained from a human donor with classical Hodgkin lymphoma. The chain has TRBV27 and TRBJ2-3; TRBD1 aligns across 12 bases. Source: CD8+ T cells from blood, taken at baseline. CDR3 bases: TGTGCCAGCGCCCTTAGCCCACCCGGGACAGGGGGCCCCCTAGATACGCAGTATTTT. Its translation is CASALSPPGTGGPLDTQYF.